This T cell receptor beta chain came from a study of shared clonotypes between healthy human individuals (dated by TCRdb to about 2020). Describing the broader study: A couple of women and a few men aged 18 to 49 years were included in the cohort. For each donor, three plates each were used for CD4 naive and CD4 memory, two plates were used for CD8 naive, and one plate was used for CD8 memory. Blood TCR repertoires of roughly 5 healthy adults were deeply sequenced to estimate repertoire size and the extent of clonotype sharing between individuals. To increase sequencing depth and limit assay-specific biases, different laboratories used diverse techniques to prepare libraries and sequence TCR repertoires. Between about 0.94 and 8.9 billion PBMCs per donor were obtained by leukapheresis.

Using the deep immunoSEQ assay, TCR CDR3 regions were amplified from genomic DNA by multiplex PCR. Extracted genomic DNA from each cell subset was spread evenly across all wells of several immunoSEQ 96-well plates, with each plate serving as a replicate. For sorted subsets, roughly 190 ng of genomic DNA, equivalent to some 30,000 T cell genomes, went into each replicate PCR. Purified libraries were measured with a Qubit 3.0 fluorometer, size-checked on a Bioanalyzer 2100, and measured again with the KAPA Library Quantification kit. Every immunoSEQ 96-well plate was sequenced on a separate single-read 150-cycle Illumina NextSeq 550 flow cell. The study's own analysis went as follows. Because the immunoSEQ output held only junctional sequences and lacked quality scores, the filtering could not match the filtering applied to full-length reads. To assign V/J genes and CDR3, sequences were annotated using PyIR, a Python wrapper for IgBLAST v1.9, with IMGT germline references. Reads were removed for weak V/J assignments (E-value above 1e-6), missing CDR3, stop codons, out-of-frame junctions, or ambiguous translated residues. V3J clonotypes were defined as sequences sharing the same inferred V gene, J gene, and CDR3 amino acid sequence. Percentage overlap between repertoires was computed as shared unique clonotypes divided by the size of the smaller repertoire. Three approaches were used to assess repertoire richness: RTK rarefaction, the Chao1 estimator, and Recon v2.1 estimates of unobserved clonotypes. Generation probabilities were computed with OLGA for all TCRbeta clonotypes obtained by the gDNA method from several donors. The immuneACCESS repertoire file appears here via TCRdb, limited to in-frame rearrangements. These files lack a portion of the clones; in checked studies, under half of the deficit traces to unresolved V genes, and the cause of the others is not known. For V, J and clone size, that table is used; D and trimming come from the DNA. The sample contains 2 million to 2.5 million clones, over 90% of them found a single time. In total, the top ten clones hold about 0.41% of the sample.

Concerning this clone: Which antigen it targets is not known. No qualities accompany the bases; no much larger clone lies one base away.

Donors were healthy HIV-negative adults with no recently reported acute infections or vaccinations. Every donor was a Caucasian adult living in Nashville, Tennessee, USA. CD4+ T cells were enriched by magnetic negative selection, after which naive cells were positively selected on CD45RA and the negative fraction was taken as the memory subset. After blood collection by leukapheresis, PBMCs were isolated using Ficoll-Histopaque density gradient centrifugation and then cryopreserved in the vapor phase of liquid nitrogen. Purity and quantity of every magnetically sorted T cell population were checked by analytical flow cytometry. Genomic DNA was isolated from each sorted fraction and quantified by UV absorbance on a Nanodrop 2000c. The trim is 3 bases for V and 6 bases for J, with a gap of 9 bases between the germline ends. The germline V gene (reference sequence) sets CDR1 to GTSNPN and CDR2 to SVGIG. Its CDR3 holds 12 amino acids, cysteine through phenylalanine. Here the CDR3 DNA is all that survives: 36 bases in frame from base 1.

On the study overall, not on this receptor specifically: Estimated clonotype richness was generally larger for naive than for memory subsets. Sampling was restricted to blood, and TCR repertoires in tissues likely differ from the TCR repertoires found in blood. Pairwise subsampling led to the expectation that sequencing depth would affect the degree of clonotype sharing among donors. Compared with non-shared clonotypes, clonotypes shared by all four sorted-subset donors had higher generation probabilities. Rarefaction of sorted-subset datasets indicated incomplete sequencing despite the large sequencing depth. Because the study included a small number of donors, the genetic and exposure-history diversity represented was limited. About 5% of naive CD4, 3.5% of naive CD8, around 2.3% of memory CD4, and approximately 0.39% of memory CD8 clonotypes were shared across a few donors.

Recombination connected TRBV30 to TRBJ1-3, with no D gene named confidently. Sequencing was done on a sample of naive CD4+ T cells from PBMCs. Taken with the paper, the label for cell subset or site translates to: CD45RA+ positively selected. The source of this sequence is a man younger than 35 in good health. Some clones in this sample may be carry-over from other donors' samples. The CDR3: CAWSFHQNTIYF. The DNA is TGTGCCTGGAGCTTCCACCAAAACACCATATATTTT.